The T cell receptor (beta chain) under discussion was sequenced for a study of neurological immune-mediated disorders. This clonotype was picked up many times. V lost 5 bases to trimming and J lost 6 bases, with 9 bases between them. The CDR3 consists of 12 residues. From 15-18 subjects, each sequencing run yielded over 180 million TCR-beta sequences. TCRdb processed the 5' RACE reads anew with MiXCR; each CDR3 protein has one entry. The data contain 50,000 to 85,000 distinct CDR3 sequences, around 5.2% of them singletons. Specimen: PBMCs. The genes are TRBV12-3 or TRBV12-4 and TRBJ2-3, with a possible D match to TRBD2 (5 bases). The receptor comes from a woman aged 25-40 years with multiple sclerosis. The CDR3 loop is CASSTSTDTQYF. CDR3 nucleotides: TGTGCCAGCAGTACTAGTACGGATACGCAGTATTTT.